This is a list of T cell receptor beta chains from one sample in a study of beta chain features in type 1 diabetes. Profiling relied on immunoSEQ multiplex PCR, and the TCRdb table lists in-frame clones only, not all of them. This table has 630,000 or so clones, around 15% appearing once. Sequencing input: naive CD4+ T cells from blood. The receptors derive from a man between 18 and 35 years old with type 1 diabetes. Both conserved end residues are part of each CDR3. D genes are given only for firm matches. Clone size appears in some rows only: once, few, many, or a class for an expanded clone.

V	J	size	D	DNA	CDR3
TRBV29-1	TRBJ2-2	few	.	TGCAGCGTTATAATTGTGGGCAGGAGGAACACCGGGGAGCTGTTTTTT	CSVIIVGRRNTGELFF
TRBV5-1	TRBJ2-7	few	.	TGCGCCAGCAGCTTGGCAGGGGCCCTCTCCTACGAGCAGTACTTC	CASSLAGALSYEQYF
TRBV9	TRBJ2-5	.	.	TGTGCCAGCAGCGTAGGGGCCCAGAGGGAGACCCAGTACTTC	CASSVGAQRETQYF
TRBV7-2	TRBJ1-5	.	.	TGTGCCAGCAGCTTATGGGCAGATAGCAATCAGCCCCAGCATTTT	CASSLWADSNQPQHF
TRBV29-1	TRBJ2-1	.	.	TGCAGCGTTGTGCGAGACATCTACAATGAGCAGTTCTTC	CSVVRDIYNEQFF
TRBV6-1	TRBJ2-3	.	.	TGTGCCAGCAGTCTCGACCTCGCTAGCACAGATACGCAGTATTTT	CASSLDLASTDTQYF
TRBV6-5	TRBJ2-1	few	.	TGTGCCAGCAGTTACATGGGGGGACCATCGCACAATGAGCAGTTCTTC	CASSYMGGPSHNEQFF
TRBV7-2	TRBJ2-5	.	.	TGTGCCAGCAGCTTAAACGCCGTGCAAGAGACCCAGTACTTC	CASSLNAVQETQYF
TRBV10-3	TRBJ2-3	.	TRBD2	TGTGCCATCAGTGATCCTCGGGAGGGCGGTACGCAGTATTTT	CAISDPREGGTQYF
TRBV6-5	TRBJ2-3	few	.	TGTGCCAGCAAGCTCCGAGGACTCAGCACAGATACGCAGTATTTT	CASKLRGLSTDTQYF
TRBV30	TRBJ2-1	.	.	TGTGCCTGGAGTGTAGAGGGGTACAATGAGCAGTTCTTC	CAWSVEGYNEQFF
TRBV30	TRBJ1-4	few	.	TGTGCCTGGAGTGCGGTGGATGAAAAACTGTTTTTT	CAWSAVDEKLFF
TRBV7-2	TRBJ1-6	few	.	TGTGCCAGCAGCTCCACTCCTCACCTCCACTTT	CASSSTPHLHF
TRBV13	TRBJ1-1	few	.	TGTGCCAGCAGCTCCAGACAGGAGAACACTGAAGCTTTCTTT	CASSSRQENTEAFF
TRBV7-2	TRBJ2-3	.	.	TGTGCCAGCAGCTTAAGAGGGGTTAGTAGCACAGATACGCAGTATTTT	CASSLRGVSSTDTQYF
TRBV4-3	TRBJ2-3	.	.	TGCGCCAGCAGCCAAGGGGACTGGACAGATACGCAGTATTTT	CASSQGDWTDTQYF
TRBV29-1	TRBJ2-2	few	TRBD2	TGCAGCGTTGAGCCCCAGACTAGCGGGAGGTCCGGGGAGCTGTTTTTT	CSVEPQTSGRSGELFF
TRBV28	TRBJ2-7	few	.	TGTGCCAGCAGTTTATTCTCGTTGGGCTCGGATCCAGGAGAGCAGTACTTC	CASSLFSLGSDPGEQYF
TRBV29-1	TRBJ2-2	few	.	TGCAGCGGGTCATCTTCCGGGGGAACCGGGGAGCTGTTTTTT	CSGSSSGGTGELFF
TRBV4-1	TRBJ2-2	.	TRBD1	TGCGCCAGCAGCCGGTACCAGGGGGTTGGCACCGGGGAGCTGTTTTTT	CASSRYQGVGTGELFF
TRBV28	TRBJ1-1	.	.	TGTGCCAGCAGTTTAGCGACAGAGGACACTGAAGCTTTCTTT	CASSLATEDTEAFF
TRBV30	TRBJ1-3	.	.	TGTGCTCGGGGATCTGGAAACACCATATATTTT	CARGSGNTIYF
TRBV2	TRBJ1-1	.	.	TGTGCCAGCAGTGAAATCGTATCGGACACTGAAGCTTTCTTT	CASSEIVSDTEAFF
TRBV7-9	TRBJ2-2	few	TRBD1	TGTGCCAGCAGGGAACAGGGGGAGAAAACCGGGGAGCTGTTTTTT	CASREQGEKTGELFF
TRBV27	TRBJ2-1	.	.	TGTGCCAGCAGTTTACAAGCGGGCCCGTGGAATGAGCAGTTCTTC	CASSLQAGPWNEQFF
TRBV27	TRBJ2-5	few	.	TGTGCCAGCAGTCCCCTGACAGCACGGGAGACCCAGTACTTC	CASSPLTARETQYF
TRBV30	TRBJ2-3	few	.	TGTGCCTGGAGCCCTGGAACTAGCACAGATACGCAGTATTTT	CAWSPGTSTDTQYF
TRBV10-3	TRBJ1-1	few	.	TGTGCCATCAGTGAGTCCAGACAGAACACTGAAGCTTTCTTT	CAISESRQNTEAFF
TRBV30	TRBJ2-1	few	.	TGTGCCTGGAGTAGTCAGCTATACAATGAGCAGTTCTTC	CAWSSQLYNEQFF
TRBV4-2	TRBJ2-7	.	TRBD1	TGTGCCAGCAGCCAAGGCCCCGGGACAGGGAACGAGCAGTACTTC	CASSQGPGTGNEQYF
TRBV29-1	TRBJ1-1	few	.	TGCAGCGTTGAAGGACAGTCACTCGTGGCTTTCTTT	CSVEGQSLVAFF
TRBV7-2	TRBJ1-6	.	TRBD1	TGTGCCAGCAGCTTGGAGGGACAGGGCGGATCACCCCTCCACTTT	CASSLEGQGGSPLHF
TRBV5-1	TRBJ1-1	.	.	TGCGCCAGCAGCTTGGACGGTTACATGAACACTGAAGCTTTCTTT	CASSLDGYMNTEAFF
TRBV18	TRBJ2-7	few	TRBD1	TGTGCCAGCTCACCCCTGGGACAGGGAGATATCGAGCAGTACTTC	CASSPLGQGDIEQYF
TRBV9	TRBJ2-5	few	TRBD1	TGTGCCAGCAGCGTTCAGGGGACAGAAGAGACCCAGTACTTC	CASSVQGTEETQYF
TRBV6-5	TRBJ1-1	few	.	TGTGCCAGCAGTTACTCGAGTCCCGATAACGCTTTCTTT	CASSYSSPDNAFF
TRBV28	TRBJ1-5	.	TRBD1	TGTGCCAGCAGCTCGGGACAGATCAATCAGCCCCAGCATTTT	CASSSGQINQPQHF
TRBV2	TRBJ2-3	few	.	TGTGCCAGCAGTGAAGACTTGTGGAGGACAGATACGCAGTATTTT	CASSEDLWRTDTQYF
TRBV7-8	TRBJ1-1	.	TRBD1	TGTGCCAGCAGCTTAGACGCAGGGGGGGCTTTCTTT	CASSLDAGGAFF
TRBV18	TRBJ2-7	.	TRBD2	TGTGCCAGCTCCCCCGGACTAGCGGGAGCTACCTACGAGCAGTACTTC	CASSPGLAGATYEQYF
TRBV30	TRBJ2-2	few	TRBD1	TGTGCCTGGAGGGGACAGGGGGTCGGGGAGCTGTTTTTT	CAWRGQGVGELFF